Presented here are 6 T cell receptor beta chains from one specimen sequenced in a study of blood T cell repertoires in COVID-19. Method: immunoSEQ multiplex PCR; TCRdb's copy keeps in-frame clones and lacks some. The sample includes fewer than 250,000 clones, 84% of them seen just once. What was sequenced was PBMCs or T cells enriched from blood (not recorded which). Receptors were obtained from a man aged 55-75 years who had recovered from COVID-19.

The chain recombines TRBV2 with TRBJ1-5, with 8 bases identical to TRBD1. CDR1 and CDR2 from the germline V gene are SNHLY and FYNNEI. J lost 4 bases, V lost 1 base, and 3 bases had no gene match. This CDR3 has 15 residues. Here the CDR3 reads CASSEGGQGNQPQHF. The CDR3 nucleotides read TGTGCCAGCAGTGAAGGAGGACAGGGAAATCAGCCCCAGCATTTT.

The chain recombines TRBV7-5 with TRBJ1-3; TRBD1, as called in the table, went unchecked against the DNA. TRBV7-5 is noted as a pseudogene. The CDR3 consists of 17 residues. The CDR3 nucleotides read TGTGCCAGAGCTAAACCGGGACAGGCGTTCTCTGGAAACACCATATATTTT. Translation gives CARAKPGQAFSGNTIYF.

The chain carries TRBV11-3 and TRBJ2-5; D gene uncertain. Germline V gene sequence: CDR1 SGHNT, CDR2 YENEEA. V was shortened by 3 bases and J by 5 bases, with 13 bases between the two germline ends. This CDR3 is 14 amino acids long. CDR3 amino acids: CASSFYPGRETQYF. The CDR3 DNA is TGTGCCAGCAGCTTTTATCCGGGTAGGGAGACCCAGTACTTC.

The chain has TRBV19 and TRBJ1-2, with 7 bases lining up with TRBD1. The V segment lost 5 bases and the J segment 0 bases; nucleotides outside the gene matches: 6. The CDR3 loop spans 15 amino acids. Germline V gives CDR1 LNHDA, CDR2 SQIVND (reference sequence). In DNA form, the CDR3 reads TGTGCCAGTAGTTGGGGGACAGATACTAACTATGGCTACACCTTC. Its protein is CASSWGTDTNYGYTF.

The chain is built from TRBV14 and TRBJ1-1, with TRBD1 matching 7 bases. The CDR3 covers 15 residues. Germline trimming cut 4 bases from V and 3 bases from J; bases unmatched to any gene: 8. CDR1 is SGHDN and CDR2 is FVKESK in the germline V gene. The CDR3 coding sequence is TGTGCCAGCAGCCCCCCGGGACAGAGGTACACTGAAGCTTTCTTT. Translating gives CASSPPGQRYTEAFF.

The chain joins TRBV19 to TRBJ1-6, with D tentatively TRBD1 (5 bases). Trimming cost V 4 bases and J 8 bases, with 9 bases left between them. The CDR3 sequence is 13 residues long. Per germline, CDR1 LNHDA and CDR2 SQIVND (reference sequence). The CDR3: CASSTPGDSPLHF. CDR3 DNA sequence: TGTGCCAGTAGTACCCCGGGGGATTCACCCCTCCACTTT.